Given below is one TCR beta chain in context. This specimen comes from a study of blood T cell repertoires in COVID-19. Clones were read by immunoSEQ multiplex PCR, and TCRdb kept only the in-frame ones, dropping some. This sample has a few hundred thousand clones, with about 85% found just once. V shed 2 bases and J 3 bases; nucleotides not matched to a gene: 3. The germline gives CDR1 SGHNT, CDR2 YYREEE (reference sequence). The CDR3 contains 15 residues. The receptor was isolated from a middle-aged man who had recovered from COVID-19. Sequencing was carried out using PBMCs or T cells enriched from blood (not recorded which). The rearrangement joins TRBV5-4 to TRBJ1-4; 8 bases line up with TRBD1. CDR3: CASSFAGGSNEKLFF. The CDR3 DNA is TGTGCCAGCAGCTTCGCAGGGGGCTCTAATGAAAAACTGTTTTTT. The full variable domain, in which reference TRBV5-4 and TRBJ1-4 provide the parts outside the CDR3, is ETGVTQSPTHLIKTRGQQVTLRCSSQSGHNTVSWYQQALGQGPQFIFQYYREEENGRGNFPPRFSGLQFPNYSSELNVNALELDDSALYLCASSFAGGSNEKLFFGSGTQLSVL.